The 16 T cell receptor beta chains below all came from one sample that was sequenced in a study of tumor-infiltrating lymphocytes in primary liver carcinoma. Reverse transcription of roughly 470 ng total RNA with a constant-region primer produced TCR beta cDNA. ARM-PCR, slightly modified, supplied the TCR beta libraries through three nested multiplex PCR rounds. Use of TRBV1-TRBV30 forward primers with a C-beta reverse primer characterized the first two PCR rounds, which lasted about 9 cycles each. One entry per CDR3 protein, called by TCRdb with MiXCR from the multiplex PCR reads. The sample carries about 330,000 distinct CDR3 sequences, less than 75% recorded once. Extraction also yielded germline DNA, while blood RNA was obtained from unsorted whole blood. What was sequenced was peripheral blood. These receptors originate from a man aged 35 to 55 with primary liver carcinoma and hepatitis B virus infection.

This clonotype was seen only a few times. An end of the junction differs from the germline gene, which may be a read error. The chain employs TRBV11-2 and TRBJ2-3; perhaps TRBD1 as D (6 bases). This CDR3 comprises 17 residues. Germline V gene lookup returns CDR1 SGHAT and CDR2 FQNNGV. The CDR3, as DNA: TGTGCCAGCAGCTTAGCGTCCAGGGGACGGTGGACAGATACGCAGTACTTT. Its protein is CASSLASRGRWTDTQYF.

On this clonotype itself: Without the conserved terminal phenylalanine or tryptophan, this CDR3 likely stems from a read error. The V call is TRBV6-5, the J call TRBJ2-7, with D unresolved. CDR1 and CDR2 (germline): MNHEY, SVGAGI. The V gene lost 6 bases and the J gene lost 3 bases, with 12 bases spanning the gap. The CDR3 spans 13 residues. This CDR3 reads CASRRGPDYEQYS. The CDR3 nucleotides are TGTGCCAGCAGGAGAGGACCCGACTACGAGCAGTACTCC.

With regard to this clonotype: Just one base apart from a much larger clone, this may be a read error. The V call is TRBV5-6, the J call TRBJ2-1; 8 bases fit TRBD2. Germline V CDR1 and CDR2: SGHDT, YYEEEE. This CDR3 has 16 amino acids. The CDR3 sequence is CASNLVGGAAPNEQFF. The CDR3 coding sequence is TGTGCCAGCAACTTGGTCGGGGGGGCGGCTCCCAATGAGCAGTTCTTC.

Worth noting for this clonotype: This may stem from a read error, because a much larger clone lies one nucleotide away. This chain joins TRBV10-2 and TRBJ2-7; 8 nucleotides match TRBD2. Germline lookup yields CDR1 WSHSY and CDR2 SAAADI. CDR3 length equals 13 residues. With 6 bases clipped from V and 5 bases from J, the junction kept 6 bases outside the gene matches. CDR3 sequence: CASRVAGHDEQYF. In DNA form, the CDR3 reads TGCGCCAGCAGGGTAGCGGGGCATGACGAGCAGTACTTC.

The count of this clonotype is one. This may be a read error, as it is one base from a much larger clone. The J gene is TRBJ2-7, the V gene TRBV10-3; D is perhaps TRBD1 or TRBD2 (5 bases each). The CDR3 totals 15 residues. Germline CDR1 and CDR2: ENHRY and SYGVKD. Here the CDR3 reads CDIREPGRGYHEQYF. CDR3 in DNA: TGTGACATCAGGGAACCGGGCCGGGGCTATCACGAGCAGTACTTC.

In its sample, this clonotype was seen many times. The chain recombines TRBV10-3 with TRBJ2-3, with 12 bases matching TRBD2. The CDR3 contains 15 residues. Trimming removed 8 bases from V and 4 bases from J; junction bases left unmatched: 7. The germline V gene has CDR1 ENHRY and CDR2 SYGVKD. This CDR3 reads CAIGFTSGRSDTQYF. The CDR3 nucleotides read TGTGCCATCGGATTTACTAGCGGGAGGTCAGATACGCAGTATTTT.

CDR3 bases: TGTGCCAGCAGTTTCGGGGCAGCATCCTACGAGCAGTACTTC. Translation: CASSFGAASYEQYF. The rearrangement joins TRBV12-3 or TRBV12-4 to TRBJ2-7; D is perhaps TRBD1 or TRBD2 (5 bases each). The CDR3 extends over 14 amino acids. The V and J ends lost 3 bases and 1 base respectively, with 10 bases between them.

Remarks on this clonotype: This may come from a read error, since a much larger clone is one base off. This sequence joins TRBV5-4 and TRBJ2-1, with 9 bases fitting TRBD2. This CDR3 has 15 residues. The germline CDR1 and CDR2 sequences are SGHNT and YYREEE (reference sequence). The CDR3 region has the DNA TGTGCCAGCAGCCTCATTAGCGGGAGCGGTAATGAGCAGTTATTC. Protein sequence: CASSLISGSGNEQLF.

With respect to this clonotype: The junction and the germline gene differ at one end; a read error may be behind it. The chain is built from TRBV5-1 and TRBJ2-1; D perhaps matches TRBD1 (5 bases). The germline V gene has CDR1 SGHRS and CDR2 YFSETQ. The length of the CDR3 is 13 residues. Here the CDR3 DNA reads TGCGCCAGCAGCTCGGGTGGGGCACCCCACATAGTCTTC. This sequence encodes CASSSGGAPHIVF. The full variable domain, in which reference TRBV5-1 and TRBJ2-1 provide the parts outside the CDR3, is KAGVTQTPRYLIKTRGQQVTLSCSPISGHRSVSWYQQTPGQGLQFLFEYFSETQRNKGNFPGRFSGRQFSNSRSEMNVSTLELGDSALYLCASSSGGAPHIVFGPGTRLTVL.

The V call is TRBV5-6, the J call TRBJ1-5; D is possibly TRBD1 (6 bases). Germline V gives CDR1 SGHDT, CDR2 YYEEEE. The CDR3 is made up of 15 amino acids. V was clipped by 3 bases and J by 5 bases, with 15 bases between them. CDR3 in DNA: TGTGCCAGCAGCTCCACCGGGACATTATATCAGCCCCAGCATTTT. Translating it yields CASSSTGTLYQPQHF.

In its sample, this clonotype was seen once. A much more abundant neighbour one base away suggests this may be a read error. J is TRBJ2-1 and V is TRBV10-2, with 11 bases aligning to TRBD2. From germline, CDR1 is WSHSY and CDR2 SAAADI. This CDR3 has 19 residues. CDR3: CASSELAGGLPSSYNDQFF. The CDR3 coding sequence is TGCGCCAGCAGTGAGCTAGCGGGAGGCCTACCTAGCTCCTACAATGACCAGTTCTTC.

The genes are TRBV30 and TRBJ2-1; weak D call: TRBD1 (5 bases). The CDR3 extends over 12 amino acids. V was pared by 2 bases and J by 9 bases, with 11 bases between. Germline V gives CDR1 GTSNPN, CDR2 SVGIG (reference sequence). The CDR3 coding sequence is TGTGCCTGGAGTTTCACCCAGGGTGAGCAGTTCTTC. It translates to CAWSFTQGEQFF.

The chain carries TRBV11-2 and TRBJ1-5; D remains unclear. Germline lookup yields CDR1 SGHAT and CDR2 FQNNGV. V was cut by 4 bases and J by 0 bases, with 10 bases left in between. The CDR3 is 15 residues long. CDR3 amino acids: CASSSSLGSNQPQHF. Here the CDR3 DNA reads TGTGCCAGCAGCTCGAGCCTGGGTAGCAATCAGCCCCAGCATTTT.

This clonotype was observed once. In this CDR3 the conserved last residue, phenylalanine or tryptophan, is missing, so a read error is likely. This sequence joins TRBV4-1 and TRBJ2-5; 10 bases line up with TRBD2. The J segment lost 1 base and the V segment lost 1 base, leaving 9 bases of the junction unmatched. Germline CDR1 and CDR2: MGHRA and YSYEKL. The CDR3 is 18 amino acids. The CDR3 loop reads CASSQAVRLAGPQETQYL. CDR3 bases: TGCGCCAGCAGCCAAGCTGTGAGACTAGCGGGCCCCCAAGAGACCCAGTACCTC.

The chain joins TRBV6-4 to TRBJ2-2; D possibly uses TRBD1 or TRBD2 (5 bases each). The CDR3 is 14 amino acids. Germline-derived CDR1 and CDR2 are MRHNA and SNTAGT. V was shortened by 4 bases and J by 4 bases, with 10 bases between the two germline ends. Here the CDR3 reads CASSVSGTTGELFF. CDR3 DNA: TGTGCCAGCAGTGTCTCCGGGACCACCGGGGAGCTGTTTTTT.

The V call is TRBV11-2, the J call TRBJ2-7; D is unclear. This CDR3 spans 15 amino acids. The germline V gene encodes CDR1 SGHAT and CDR2 FQNNGV. In nucleotides, the CDR3 is TGTATCAGCAGCTTAGATGGCCAGCGTAGCTACGAGCAGTACTTC. Protein product: CISSLDGQRSYEQYF.